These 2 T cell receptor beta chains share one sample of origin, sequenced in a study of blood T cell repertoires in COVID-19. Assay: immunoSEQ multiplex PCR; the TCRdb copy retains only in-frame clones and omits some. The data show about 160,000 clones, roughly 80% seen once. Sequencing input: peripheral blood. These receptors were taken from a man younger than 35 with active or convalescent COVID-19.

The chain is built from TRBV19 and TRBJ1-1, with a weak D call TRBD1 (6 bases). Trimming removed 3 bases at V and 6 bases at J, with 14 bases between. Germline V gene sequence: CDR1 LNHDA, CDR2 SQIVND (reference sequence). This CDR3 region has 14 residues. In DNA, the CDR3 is TGTGCCAGTAGTATCATGGGCAGGGGCTCTGAAGCTTTCTTT. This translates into CASSIMGRGSEAFF.

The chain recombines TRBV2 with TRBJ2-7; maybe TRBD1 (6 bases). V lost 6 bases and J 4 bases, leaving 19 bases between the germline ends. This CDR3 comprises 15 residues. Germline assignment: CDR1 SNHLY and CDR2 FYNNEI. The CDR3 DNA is TGTGCCAGCAGCAAGTACCGGGACAAGTCTTACGAGCAGTACTTC. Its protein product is CASSKYRDKSYEQYF.